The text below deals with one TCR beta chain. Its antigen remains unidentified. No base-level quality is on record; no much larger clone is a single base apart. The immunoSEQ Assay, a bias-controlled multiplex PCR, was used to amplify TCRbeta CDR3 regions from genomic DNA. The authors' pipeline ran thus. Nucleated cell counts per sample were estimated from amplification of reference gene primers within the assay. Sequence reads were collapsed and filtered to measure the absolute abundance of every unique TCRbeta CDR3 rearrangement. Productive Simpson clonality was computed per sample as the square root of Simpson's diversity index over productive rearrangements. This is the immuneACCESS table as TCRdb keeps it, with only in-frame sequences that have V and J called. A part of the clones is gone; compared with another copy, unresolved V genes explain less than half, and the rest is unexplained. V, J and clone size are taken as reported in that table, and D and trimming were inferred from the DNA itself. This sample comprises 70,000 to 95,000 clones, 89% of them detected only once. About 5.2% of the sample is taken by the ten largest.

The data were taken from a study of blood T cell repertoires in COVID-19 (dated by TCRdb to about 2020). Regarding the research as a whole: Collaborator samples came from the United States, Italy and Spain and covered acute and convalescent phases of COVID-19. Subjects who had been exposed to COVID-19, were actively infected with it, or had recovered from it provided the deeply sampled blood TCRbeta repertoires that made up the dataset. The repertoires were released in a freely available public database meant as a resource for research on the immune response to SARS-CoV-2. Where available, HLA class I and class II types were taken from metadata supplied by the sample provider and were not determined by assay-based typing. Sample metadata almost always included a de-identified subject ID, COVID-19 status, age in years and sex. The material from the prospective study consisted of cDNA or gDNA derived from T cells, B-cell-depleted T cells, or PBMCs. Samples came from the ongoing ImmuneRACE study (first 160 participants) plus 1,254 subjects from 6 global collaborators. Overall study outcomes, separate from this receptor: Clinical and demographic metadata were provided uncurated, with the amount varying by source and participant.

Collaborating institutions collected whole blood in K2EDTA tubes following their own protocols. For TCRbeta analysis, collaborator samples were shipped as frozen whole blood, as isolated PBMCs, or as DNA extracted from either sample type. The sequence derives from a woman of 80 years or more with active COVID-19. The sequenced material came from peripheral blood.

Here the CDR3 is given as CSFLGQGQETQYF. The DNA reads as follows: TGCAGCTTCCTGGGACAGGGGCAAGAGACCCAGTACTTC. The chain was built from TRBV29-1 and TRBJ2-5; TRBD1 fits 10 bases in the junction. CDR1 and CDR2 are read off the germline V gene as SQVTM and ANQGSEA. V and J are trimmed by 8 bases and 2 bases, and the gene matches miss 5 bases of the junction. CDR3 length: 13 amino acids, cysteine to phenylalanine. Only the CDR3 part of the read is kept: 39 bases, read in frame from the first base.